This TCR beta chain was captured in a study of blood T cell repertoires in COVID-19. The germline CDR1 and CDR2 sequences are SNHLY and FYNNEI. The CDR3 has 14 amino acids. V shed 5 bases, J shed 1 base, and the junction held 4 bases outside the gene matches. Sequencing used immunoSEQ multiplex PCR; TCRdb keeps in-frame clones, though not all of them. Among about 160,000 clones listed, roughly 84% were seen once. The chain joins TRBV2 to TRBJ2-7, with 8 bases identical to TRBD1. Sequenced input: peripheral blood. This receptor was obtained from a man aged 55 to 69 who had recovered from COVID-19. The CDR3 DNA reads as TGTGCCAGCAGTAGGGACAGGAGGTCCTACGAGCAGTACTTC. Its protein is CASSRDRRSYEQYF. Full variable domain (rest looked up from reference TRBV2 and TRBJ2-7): EPEVTQTPSHQVTQMGQEVILRCVPISNHLYFYWYRQILGQKVEFLVSFYNNEISEKSEIFDDQFSVERPDGSNFTLKIRSTKLEDSAMYFCASSRDRRSYEQYFGPGTRLTVT.